This TCR beta chain was sequenced for a study of blood T cell repertoires in COVID-19. Study background: Some COVID-19 samples were acute and others convalescent; all came from the United States, Italy and Spain. PBMCs, B-cell-depleted T cells, or T cells were the source of the cDNA or gDNA that made up the material.

Clones were read by immunoSEQ multiplex PCR, and TCRdb kept only the in-frame ones, dropping some. The sample lists about 480,000 clones; roughly 88% were seen once. The germline V gene encodes CDR1 SGDLS and CDR2 YYNGEE. The CDR3 sequence is 14 residues long. V gave up 6 bases and J gave up 2 bases, with 11 bases separating them. Followed over time, Seattle patients had been enrolled while infection was active. The specimen sequenced was peripheral blood. This receptor was obtained from a woman in her forties or fifties with COVID-19, enrolled during active disease. This sequence joins TRBV9 and TRBJ2-2; D possibly corresponds to TRBD1 (6 bases). DNA of the CDR3: TGTGCCAGCAACCAGGGGCAAAACACCGGGGAGCTGTTTTTT. Its protein is CASNQGQNTGELFF.